What follows describes a single TCR beta chain. Looked up from germline, CDR1 is LNHDA and CDR2 is SQIVND (reference sequence). V was pared by 4 bases and J by 5 bases, with 21 bases between. The CDR3 totals 17 residues. TCRdb's copy holds only in-frame clones and misses some; the assay was immunoSEQ multiplex PCR. The sample yields more than 95,000 clones, 85% to 95% seen once. The sample belongs to a study of T cell changes during pregnancy in multiple sclerosis. This sample comprised peripheral blood, obtained after pregnancy. The TCR sequence derives from a female donor with multiple sclerosis, enrolled in a pregnancy study. The rearrangement joins TRBV19 to TRBJ2-1; no clear D. The DNA of the CDR3 is TGTGCCAGTAGTACCCTCTTCACCCGTACAGTAGACAATGAGCAGTTCTTC. Protein sequence: CASSTLFTRTVDNEQFF.